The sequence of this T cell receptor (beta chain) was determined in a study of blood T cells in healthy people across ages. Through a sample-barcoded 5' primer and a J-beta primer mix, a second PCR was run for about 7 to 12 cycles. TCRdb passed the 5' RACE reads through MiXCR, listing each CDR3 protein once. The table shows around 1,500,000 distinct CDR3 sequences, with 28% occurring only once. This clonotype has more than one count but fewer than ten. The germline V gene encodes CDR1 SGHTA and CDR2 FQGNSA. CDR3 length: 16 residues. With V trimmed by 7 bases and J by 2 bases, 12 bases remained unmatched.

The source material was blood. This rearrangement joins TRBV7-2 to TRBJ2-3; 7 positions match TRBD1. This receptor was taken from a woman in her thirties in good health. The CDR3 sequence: CASNHFSGTDTDTQYF. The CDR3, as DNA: TGTGCCAGCAACCATTTCTCGGGGACAGACACAGATACGCAGTATTTT.